The clone carrying this T cell receptor (beta chain) was observed a few times. Its cognate antigen is unknown. The junction differs from germline at one of its ends, possibly a read error. Germline CDR1 reads SGHNT; CDR2 reads YENEEA. This CDR3 region has 17 residues. This record belongs to a study of beta chain features in type 1 diabetes. Study-level results: Moderate but significant shortening of TCRB CDR3s was recorded in all four CD4+ subsets from Type 1 diabetes patients. Insertion counts at VDJ junctions were lower in type 1 diabetes patients, who also showed more deletions there. The naive, central memory and Treg TCRB repertoires showed an apparent similarity that was greater among patients than among healthy donors.

Expressed TCRB transcripts got sequenced, as all isolated RNA was reverse transcribed. Only in-frame clones appear in the TCRdb table, and some are missing; sequencing was by immunoSEQ multiplex PCR. The profile shows 95,000 to 150,000 clones, less than 20% of them singletons. Sequencing was carried out using central memory CD4+ T cells from blood. This clonotype was sampled from a man aged 25-45 years with type 1 diabetes. V gene TRBV11-3 combines with J gene TRBJ2-2, with a weak D call TRBD1 (5 bases). This CDR3 is CASSLEAETENTGELFF. CDR3 coding DNA: TGTGCCAGCAGCCTAGAGGCCGAGACAGAAAACACCGGGGAGCTGTTTTTT.